The present T cell receptor beta chain was sequenced within a study of blood T cell repertoires in COVID-19. Study-wide context: Material from acute and convalescent COVID-19 was sourced from the United States, Italy and Spain. PBMCs, B-cell-depleted T cells, or T cells provided the cDNA or gDNA that made up the material.

Per the original data handling: It was from reference gene primer amplification that nucleated cell counts were estimated. The data were produced by immunoSEQ multiplex PCR, yet TCRdb's version contains in-frame clones alone and is incomplete. The V and J calls and clone size were taken over from that table, and D and trimming were inferred from the DNA. The table includes fewer than 150,000 clones, over 70% detected once. The receptor was derived from a man aged 50 or older with acute or convalescent COVID-19. The sequenced material came from peripheral blood.

Written as DNA, the CDR3 is TGTGCCAGCAGCTCCGCGCTCAACCCCTGGGGCTTGAACACTGAAGCTTTCTTT. Residues: CASSSALNPWGLNTEAFF. The chain combines TRBV11-2 with TRBJ1-1, with a possible D match to TRBD1 (5 bases). The germline V gene has CDR1 SGHAT and CDR2 FQNNGV. The V and J ends lost 4 bases and 0 bases respectively, with 21 bases between them. CDR3 length: 18 amino acids.